Listed below are T cell receptor beta chains from one sample, sequenced in a study of T-cell memory formation after mild COVID-19. TCRdb re-analysed the 5' RACE reads in MiXCR, keeping a single row per CDR3 protein. The sample gives 250,000 to 350,000 distinct CDR3 sequences, roughly 21% of which show up once; 20% to 25% is in the top ten. The material sequenced was PBMCs or a T cell subset sorted from them (not recorded which). The receptor set was obtained from a young man who had mild COVID-19 (a few samples of this study predate the infection). Cell type and time point are not known. Each CDR3 is given with its conserved first and last residue. Each record gives: D gene, V gene, clone size, J gene, CDR3 DNA, CDR3 protein. The D gene is left open where the match is weak. Some rows mark clone size as missing; the rest say once, few, many or name a class of expanded clone.

D gene: -; V gene: TRBV5-1; clone size: few; J gene: TRBJ2-3; CDR3 DNA: TGCGCCAGCAGCTCCCAGACGGCAGATACGCAGTATTTT; CDR3 protein: CASSSQTADTQYF
D gene: TRBD1; V gene: TRBV29-1; clone size: -; J gene: TRBJ2-2; CDR3 DNA: TGCAGCGTGGGAGATCCCATCGACAGGGGGCTGAACACCGGGGAGCTGTTTTTT; CDR3 protein: CSVGDPIDRGLNTGELFF
D gene: -; V gene: TRBV6-5; clone size: -; J gene: TRBJ2-7; CDR3 DNA: TGTGCCAGCAGAGCGGGACAATTGTTCGTAGAGCAGTACTTC; CDR3 protein: CASRAGQLFVEQYF
D gene: TRBD2; V gene: TRBV10-3; clone size: -; J gene: TRBJ2-3; CDR3 DNA: TGTGCCACCCAGGGGCGGGAGGGAGCAGATACGCAGTATTTT; CDR3 protein: CATQGREGADTQYF
D gene: -; V gene: TRBV6-5; clone size: -; J gene: TRBJ2-5; CDR3 DNA: TGTGCCAGCAGATCCACAGGGTGGGAGACCCAGTACTTC; CDR3 protein: CASRSTGWETQYF
D gene: -; V gene: TRBV4-3; clone size: few; J gene: TRBJ1-4; CDR3 DNA: TGCGCCAGCAGCCAAGAAGTCCGGACTAATGAAAAACTGTTTTTT; CDR3 protein: CASSQEVRTNEKLFF
D gene: TRBD2; V gene: TRBV9; clone size: few; J gene: TRBJ2-3; CDR3 DNA: TGTGCCAGCAGCGTAGAGGGGACTAGGACAGATACGCAGTATTTT; CDR3 protein: CASSVEGTRTDTQYF
D gene: -; V gene: TRBV12-3/TRBV12-4; clone size: -; J gene: TRBJ1-5; CDR3 DNA: TGTGCCAGCAGTTTTGGCAGGACAGATCAGCCCCAGCATTTT; CDR3 protein: CASSFGRTDQPQHF
D gene: -; V gene: TRBV3-1; clone size: once; J gene: TRBJ1-1; CDR3 DNA: TGTGCCAGCAGCCGCCGCCCCAGGGTCGGAGGATTGAACACTGAAGCTTTCTTT; CDR3 protein: CASSRRPRVGGLNTEAFF
D gene: -; V gene: TRBV4-1; clone size: -; J gene: TRBJ1-5; CDR3 DNA: TGCGCCAGCAGCCTTCAGGGGCTGTGGAATCAGCCCCAGCATTTT; CDR3 protein: CASSLQGLWNQPQHF
D gene: -; V gene: TRBV9; clone size: few; J gene: TRBJ2-5; CDR3 DNA: TGTGCCAGCAGCGTATCTCTGGGCCGAGAGTACCAAGAGACCCAGTACTTC; CDR3 protein: CASSVSLGREYQETQYF
D gene: -; V gene: TRBV12-3/TRBV12-4; clone size: -; J gene: TRBJ2-5; CDR3 DNA: TGTGCCAGCAGTTTGGCTAGCGCCCAAGAGACCCAGTACTTC; CDR3 protein: CASSLASAQETQYF